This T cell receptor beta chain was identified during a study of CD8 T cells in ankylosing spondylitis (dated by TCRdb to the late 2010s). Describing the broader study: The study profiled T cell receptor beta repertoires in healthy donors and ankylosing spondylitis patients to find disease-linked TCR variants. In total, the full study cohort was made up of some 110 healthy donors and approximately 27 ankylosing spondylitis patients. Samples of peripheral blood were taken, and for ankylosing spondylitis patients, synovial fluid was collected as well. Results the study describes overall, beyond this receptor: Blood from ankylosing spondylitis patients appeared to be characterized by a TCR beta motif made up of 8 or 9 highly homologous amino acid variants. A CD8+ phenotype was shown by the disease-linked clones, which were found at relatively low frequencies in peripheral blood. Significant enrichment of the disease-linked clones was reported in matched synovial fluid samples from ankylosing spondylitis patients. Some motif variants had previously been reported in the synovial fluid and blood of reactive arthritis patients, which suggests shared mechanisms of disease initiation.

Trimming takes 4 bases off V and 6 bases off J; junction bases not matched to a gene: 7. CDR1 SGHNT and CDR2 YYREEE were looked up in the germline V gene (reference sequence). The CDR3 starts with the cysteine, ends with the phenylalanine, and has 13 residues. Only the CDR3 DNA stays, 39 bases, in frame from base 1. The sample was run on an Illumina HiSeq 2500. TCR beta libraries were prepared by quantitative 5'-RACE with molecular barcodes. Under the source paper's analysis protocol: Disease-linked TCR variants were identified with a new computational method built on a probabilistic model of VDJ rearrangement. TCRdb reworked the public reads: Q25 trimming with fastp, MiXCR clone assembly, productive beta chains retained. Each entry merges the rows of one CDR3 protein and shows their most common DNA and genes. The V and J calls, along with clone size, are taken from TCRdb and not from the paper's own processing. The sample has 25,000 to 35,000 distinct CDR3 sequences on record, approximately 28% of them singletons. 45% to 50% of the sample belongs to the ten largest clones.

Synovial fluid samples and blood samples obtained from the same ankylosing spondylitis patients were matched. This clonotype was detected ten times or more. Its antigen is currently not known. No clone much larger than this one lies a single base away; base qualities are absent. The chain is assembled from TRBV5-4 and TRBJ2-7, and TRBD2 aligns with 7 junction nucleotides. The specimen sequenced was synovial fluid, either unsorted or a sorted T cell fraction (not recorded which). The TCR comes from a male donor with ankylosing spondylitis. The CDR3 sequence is CASSPERELEQYF. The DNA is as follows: TGTGCCAGCAGCCCGGAGCGGGAACTCGAGCAGTACTTC.